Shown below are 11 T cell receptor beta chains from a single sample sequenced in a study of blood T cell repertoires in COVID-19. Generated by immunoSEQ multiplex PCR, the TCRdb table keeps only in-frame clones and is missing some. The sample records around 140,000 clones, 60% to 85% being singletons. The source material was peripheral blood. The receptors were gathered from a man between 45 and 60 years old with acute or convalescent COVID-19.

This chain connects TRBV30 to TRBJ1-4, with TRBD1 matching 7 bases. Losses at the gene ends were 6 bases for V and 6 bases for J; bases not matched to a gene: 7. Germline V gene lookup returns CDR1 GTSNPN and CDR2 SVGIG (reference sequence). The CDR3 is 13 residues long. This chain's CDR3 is CACGTASDEKLFF. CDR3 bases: TGTGCCTGCGGGACAGCCTCTGATGAAAAACTGTTTTTT.

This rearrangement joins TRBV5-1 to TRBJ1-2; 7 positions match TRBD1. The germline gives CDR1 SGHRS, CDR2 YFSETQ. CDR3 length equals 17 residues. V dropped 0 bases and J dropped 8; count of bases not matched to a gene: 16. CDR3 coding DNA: TGCGCCAGCAGCTTGGGTTTGGCTACACAGGGGCTGGTCGGCTACACCTTC. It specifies CASSLGLATQGLVGYTF.

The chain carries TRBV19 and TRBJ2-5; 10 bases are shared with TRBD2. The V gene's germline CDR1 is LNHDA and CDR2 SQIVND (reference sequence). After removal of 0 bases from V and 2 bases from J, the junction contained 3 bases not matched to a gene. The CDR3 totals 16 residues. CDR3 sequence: CASSIDDSGGQETQYF. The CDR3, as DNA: TGTGCCAGTAGTATAGACGATAGCGGGGGGCAAGAGACCCAGTACTTC.

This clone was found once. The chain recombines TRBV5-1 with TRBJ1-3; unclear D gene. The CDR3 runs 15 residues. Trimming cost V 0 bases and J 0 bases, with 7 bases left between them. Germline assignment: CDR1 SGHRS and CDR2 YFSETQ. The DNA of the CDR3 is TGCGCCAGCAGCTTGGGCGGGAACTCTGGAAACACCATATATTTT. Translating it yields CASSLGGNSGNTIYF.

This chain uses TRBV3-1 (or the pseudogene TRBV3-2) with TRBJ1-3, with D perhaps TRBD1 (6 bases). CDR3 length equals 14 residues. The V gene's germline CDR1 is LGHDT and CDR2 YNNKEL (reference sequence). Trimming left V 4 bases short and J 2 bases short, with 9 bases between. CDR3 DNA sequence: TGTGCCAGCAGCCTGGGGGCACCTGGAAACACCATATATTTT. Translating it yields CASSLGAPGNTIYF.

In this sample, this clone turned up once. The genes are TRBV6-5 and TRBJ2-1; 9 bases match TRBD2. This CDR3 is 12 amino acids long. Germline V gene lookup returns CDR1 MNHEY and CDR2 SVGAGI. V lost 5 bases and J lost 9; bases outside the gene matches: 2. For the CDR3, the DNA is TGTGCCAGCAGTCAGACTAGCGGTGAGCAGTTCTTC. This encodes CASSQTSGEQFF.

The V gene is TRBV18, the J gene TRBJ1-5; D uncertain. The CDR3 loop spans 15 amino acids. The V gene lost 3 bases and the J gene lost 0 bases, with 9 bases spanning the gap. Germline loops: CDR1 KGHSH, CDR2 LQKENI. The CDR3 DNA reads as TGTGCCAGCTCACCCAGCGAGTATAGCAATCAGCCCCAGCATTTT. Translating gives CASSPSEYSNQPQHF.

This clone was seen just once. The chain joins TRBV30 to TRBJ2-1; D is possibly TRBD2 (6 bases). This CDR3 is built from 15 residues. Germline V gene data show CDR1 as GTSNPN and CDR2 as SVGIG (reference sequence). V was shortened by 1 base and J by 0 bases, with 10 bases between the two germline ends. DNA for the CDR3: TGTGCCTGGAGTGGGGACTTTAGCTCCTACAATGAGCAGTTCTTC. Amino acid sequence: CAWSGDFSSYNEQFF.

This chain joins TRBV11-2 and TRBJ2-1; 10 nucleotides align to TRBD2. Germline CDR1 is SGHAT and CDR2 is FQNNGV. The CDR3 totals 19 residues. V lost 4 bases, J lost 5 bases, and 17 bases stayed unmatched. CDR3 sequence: CASSSGGVLAGLINNEQFF. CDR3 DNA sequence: TGTGCCAGCAGCTCCGGCGGGGTACTAGCGGGGTTAATTAACAATGAGCAGTTCTTC.

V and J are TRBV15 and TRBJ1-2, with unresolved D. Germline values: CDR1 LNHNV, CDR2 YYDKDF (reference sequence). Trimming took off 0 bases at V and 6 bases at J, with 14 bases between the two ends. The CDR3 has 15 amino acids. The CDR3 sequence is CATSRDRGFRDGYTF. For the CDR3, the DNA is TGTGCCACCAGCAGAGATCGAGGGTTTAGGGATGGCTACACCTTC.

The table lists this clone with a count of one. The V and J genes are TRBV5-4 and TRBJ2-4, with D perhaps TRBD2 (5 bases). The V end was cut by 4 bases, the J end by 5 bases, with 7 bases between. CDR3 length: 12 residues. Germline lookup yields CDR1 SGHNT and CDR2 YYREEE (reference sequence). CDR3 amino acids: CASSRDQNIQYF. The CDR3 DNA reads TGTGCCAGCAGCCGGGATCAAAACATTCAGTACTTC. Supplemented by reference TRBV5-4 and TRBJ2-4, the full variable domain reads ETGVTQSPTHLIKTRGQQVTLRCSSQSGHNTVSWYQQALGQGPQFIFQYYREEENGRGNFPPRFSGLQFPNYSSELNVNALELDDSALYLCASSRDQNIQYFGAGTRLSVL.